This section outlines one T cell receptor beta chain sequence together with its context. The antigen remains undetermined. The data were obtained in a study of cytomegalovirus exposure and HLA in healthy donors. The study's findings and limits: According to the study, 180 or so TCR beta chains were cytomegalovirus-associated. No immune exposure information besides CMV serostatus was available.

V lost 3 bases, J lost 1 base, and 9 bases stayed unmatched. The germline V gene encodes CDR1 SGHTA and CDR2 FQGNSA. This CDR3 has 18 residues. PCR used 60 Vbeta primers and 13 Jbeta primers. The repertoire was sequenced with immunoSEQ multiplex PCR; TCRdb's copy has only in-frame clones and lacks some. This sample has about 130,000 clones, with about 83% found just once. The sequenced material came from PBMCs. The TCR was taken from a girl aged 2 to 9 in good health and CMV-seronegative. This rearrangement joins TRBV7-2 to TRBJ2-6, with 7 bases aligning to TRBD1. The CDR3, as DNA: TGTGCCAGCAGCTTTCAGGCAGGGGGTATTTCTGGGGCCAACGTCCTGACTTTC. This translates into CASSFQAGGISGANVLTF. Combining the CDR3 with reference TRBV7-2 and TRBJ2-6 gives the whole variable domain GAGVSQSPSNKVTEKGKDVELRCDPISGHTALYWYRQSLGQGLEFLIYFQGNSAPDKSGLPSDRFSAERTGGSVSTLTIQRTQQEDSAVYLCASSFQAGGISGANVLTFGAGSRLTVL.